The sample holds a few counts of the clone carrying this T cell receptor (beta chain). The target antigen is unknown. RNA transcripts gave rise to amplified TCR beta CDR3 regions. The HTBI primer set was used in a first-round RT-PCR of the TCR CDR3. Each CDR3 protein is one row after TCRdb ran MiXCR on the multiplex PCR reads. The data contain around 520,000 distinct CDR3 sequences, approximately 15% of them seen just once; the ten biggest clones take up 14%. The data are from a study of T cells in Graves' hyperthyroidism and ophthalmopathy. Findings of the study overall: Researchers report that a 13 V-J model separated ophthalmopathy from stable hyperthyroidism.

Trimming cost V 3 bases and J 8 bases; bases outside gene matches: 6. This CDR3 contains 13 residues. Germline V lookup: CDR1 MDHEN, CDR2 SYDVKM. Stability of Graves' hyperthyroidism was defined as absent ophthalmopathy progression within 18 months. With a duration under 2 months, the hyperthyroidism was newly diagnosed in patients aged 18 to 65. Patients having uncontrolled infection, another autoimmune disease, pregnancy or lactation were not included. Sequenced material: blood. The receptor's source is a woman between 40 and 55 years old with Graves' hyperthyroidism. This rearrangement joins TRBV28 to TRBJ1-2, with TRBD1 identical over 7 bases. The DNA of the CDR3 is TGTGCCAGCAGTTTGCGTACAGGGGAAGGCTACACCTTC. Encoded protein: CASSLRTGEGYTF.